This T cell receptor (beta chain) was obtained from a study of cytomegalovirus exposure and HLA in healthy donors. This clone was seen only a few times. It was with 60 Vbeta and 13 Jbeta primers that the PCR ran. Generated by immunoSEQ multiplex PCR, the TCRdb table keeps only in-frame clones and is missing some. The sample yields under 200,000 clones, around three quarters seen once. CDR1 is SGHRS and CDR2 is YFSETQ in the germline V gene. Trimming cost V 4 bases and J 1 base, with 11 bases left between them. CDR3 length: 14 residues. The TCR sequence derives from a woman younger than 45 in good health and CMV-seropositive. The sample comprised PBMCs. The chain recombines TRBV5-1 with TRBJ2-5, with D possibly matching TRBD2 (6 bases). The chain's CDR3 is CASSPSGSQETQYF. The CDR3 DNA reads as TGCGCCAGCAGCCCATCCGGGAGCCAAGAGACCCAGTACTTC.